Here is one TCR beta chain with its context. Its antigen remains unknown. This specimen belongs to a study of memory CD4+ T cells and cytomegalovirus serostatus. The overall study: Healthy Belgian adult donors included fewer than 10 CMV-positive and some 24 CMV-negative people.

In the study's own analysis: Out-of-frame sequences were removed, leaving 2,204,828 distinct TCRbeta sequences. Produced via immunoSEQ multiplex PCR; TCRdb's table is partial and in-frame only. V and J calls and clone size are those listed in that table; D and trimming were worked out from the DNA. The sample consists of over 45,000 clones, roughly 84% of them appearing once. Study observations and caveats: Each of roughly 65 CMV-associated TCRbeta sequences occurred in one to five individuals. Suggested: most of the CMV-linked TCR signature lies in CD4+ memory cells.

Single viable CD3+CD4+CD8-CD45RO+ cells were sorted as the memory CD4+ T cells. The CDR3 extends over 14 amino acids. The germline V gene has CDR1 MNHEY and CDR2 SMNVEV (reference sequence). V dropped 4 bases and J dropped 1 base, with 5 bases sitting between them. The source of this sequence is an adult in good health and CMV-seronegative. Some clones in this sample may be carry-over from other donors' samples. The V gene is TRBV27, the J gene TRBJ2-6, with D uncertain. The specimen sequenced was memory CD4+ T cells from blood. This CDR3 is CASSSLSGANVLTF. Here the CDR3 DNA reads TGTGCCAGCAGTTCCCTGTCTGGGGCCAACGTCCTGACTTTC.